These 20 T cell receptor beta chains share one sample of origin, sequenced in a study of spatial heterogeneity in lung cancer. Sample time point: sample taken at primary tumor resection. Using its own MiXCR run on the 5' RACE reads, TCRdb lists one record per CDR3 protein. Of about 48,000 distinct CDR3 sequences listed, less than 5.5% are singletons. Sequenced material: PBMCs, taken at surgery. The source is a male donor with early-stage non-small cell lung cancer.

This clonotype was seen at least ten times. The V and J genes are TRBV7-9 and TRBJ2-2; D uncertain. Germline values: CDR1 SEHNR, CDR2 FQNEAQ (reference sequence). Deletions cut 2 bases from V and 5 bases from J, with 6 bases between. The CDR3 length is 13 residues. CDR3 bases: TGTGCCAGCAGCTTATTGTCGACCGGGGAGCTGTTTTTT. It translates to CASSLLSTGELFF.

This CDR3 reads CASAPTSGQRGNTIYF. In DNA form, the CDR3 reads TGTGCCAGCGCTCCAACTAGTGGACAGCGGGGAAACACCATATATTTT. The chain uses TRBV25-1 and TRBJ1-3, with D perhaps TRBD1 (6 bases). This CDR3 contains 16 residues. The germline V gene encodes CDR1 MGHDK and CDR2 SYGVNS. Trimming took 8 bases from V and 4 from J, leaving 21 bases between them.

This clonotype has a count of ten or more. The rearrangement joins TRBV20-1 to TRBJ1-5, with D unresolved. The CDR3 sequence is 18 residues long. V shed 0 bases and J shed 0 bases, with 18 bases lying between them. CDR1 and CDR2 from the germline V gene are DFQATT and SNEGSKA (reference sequence). In nucleotides, the CDR3 is TGCAGTGCTAGAGAGCAAGGACTGTGGGGTTTTAGCAATCAGCCCCAGCATTTT. Translated: CSAREQGLWGFSNQPQHF.

This clonotype was counted many times. The chain joins TRBV7-9 to TRBJ2-5; weak D call: TRBD1 (5 bases). The CDR3 consists of 16 residues. The germline gives CDR1 SEHNR, CDR2 FQNEAQ (reference sequence). The V end was cut by 1 base, the J end by 0 bases, with 12 bases between. In DNA, the CDR3 is TGTGCCAGCAGCTTAGACGGTGGGGCGGACCAAGAGACCCAGTACTTC. The encoded protein is CASSLDGGADQETQYF.

This clonotype was found many times. The chain is built from TRBV29-1 and TRBJ2-7; 10 bases map to TRBD1. Losses at the gene ends were 0 bases for V and 4 bases for J; bases not matched to a gene: 3. Germline-derived CDR1 and CDR2 are SQVTM and ANQGSEA. The CDR3 is made up of 14 amino acids. DNA of the CDR3: TGCAGCGTTGAAGATGGGACAGGGGTTTACGAGCAGTACTTC. Translating it yields CSVEDGTGVYEQYF.

This clonotype was observed at least ten times. The chain employs TRBV20-1 and TRBJ2-3; D is unclear. CDR3 length equals 14 residues. Germline V gene lookup returns CDR1 DFQATT and CDR2 SNEGSKA (reference sequence). The V and J ends lost 0 bases and 6 bases respectively, with 13 bases between them. CDR3 DNA: TGCAGTGCTAGAGATGGCCCAGGTCCTGATACGCAGTATTTT. Its translation: CSARDGPGPDTQYF.

This clonotype was recorded many times. The chain combines TRBV12-3 or TRBV12-4 with TRBJ2-3; D not resolved. The CDR3 totals 13 residues. Trimming removed 6 bases at V and 0 bases at J, with 7 bases between. The CDR3 DNA reads as TGTGCCAGCAGCTTCCAGAGCACAGATACGCAGTATTTT. It specifies CASSFQSTDTQYF.

The sample holds a few counts of this clonotype. With a much larger clone just one base away, this may be a read error. This rearrangement joins TRBV5-1 to TRBJ2-3, with a weak D call TRBD2 (6 bases). The germline gives CDR1 SGHRS, CDR2 YFSETQ. The length of the CDR3 is 15 residues. The CDR3 loop is CTSSVAGYSTDTQYF. In nucleotides, the CDR3 is TGCACCAGCAGCGTCGCGGGATATAGCACAGATACGCAGTATTTT.

This clonotype has a count of ten or more. It is unclear where the CDR3 begins or ends on the DNA, so no DNA is shown, and the CDR3 is as TCRdb lists it. The rearrangement joins TRBV27 to TRBJ2-7. Per the germline V gene, CDR1 is MNHEY and CDR2 is SMNVEV (reference sequence). The CDR3 region is 11 residues in length, termini included. The CDR3: CASSTSGEQYF.

This clonotype was seen repeatedly, ten times or more. The chain joins TRBV7-9 to TRBJ1-2; the D gene is possibly TRBD1 (5 bases). The germline CDR1 and CDR2 sequences are SEHNR and FQNEAQ (reference sequence). Deletions cut 3 bases from V and 0 bases from J, with 11 bases between. The CDR3 contains 15 residues. CDR3 coding DNA: TGTGCCAGCAGCTTGAACGGACAATCTAACTATGGCTACACCTTC. This codes for CASSLNGQSNYGYTF. The full variable domain, with the rest looked up from reference TRBV7-9 and TRBJ1-2, is DTGVSQNPRHKITKRGQNVTFRCDPISEHNRLYWYRQTLGQGPEFLTYFQNEAQLEKSRLLSDRFSAERPKGSFSTLEIQRTEQGDSAMYLCASSLNGQSNYGYTFGSGTRLTVV.

This clonotype was observed many times. V usage is TRBV10-3 and J usage is TRBJ1-4; D might be TRBD1 (6 bases). Trimming stripped 2 bases from V and 5 bases from J, with 12 bases between. Looked up from germline, CDR1 is ENHRY and CDR2 is SYGVKD. There are 15 residues in the CDR3. For the CDR3, the DNA is TGTGCCATCAGTGAGATCGAGGGGGGGAATGAAAAACTGTTTTTT. As protein: CAISEIEGGNEKLFF.

This clonotype was found a few times. This rearrangement joins TRBV11-2 to TRBJ2-5; D uncertain. CDR1 is SGHAT and CDR2 is FQNNGV in the germline V gene. CDR3 length: 14 residues. Trimming shortened V by 5 bases and J by 2 bases, and 12 bases separated the two germline ends. In nucleotides, the CDR3 is TGTGCCAGCAGCACGGGCCTCCGACAAGAGACCCAGTACTTC. Translated: CASSTGLRQETQYF. Based on the CDR3 plus reference TRBV11-2 and TRBJ2-5, the full variable domain is EAGVAQSPRYKIIEKRQSVAFWCNPISGHATLYWYQQILGQGPKLLIQFQNNGVVDDSQLPKDRFSAERLKGVDSTLKIQPAKLEDSAVYLCASSTGLRQETQYFGPGTRLLVL.

The table lists this clonotype with many counts. V gene TRBV20-1 combines with J gene TRBJ2-2; 8 bases are a match to TRBD2. The V and J ends lost 1 base and 13 bases, in that order; junction bases with no gene match: 14. Per the germline V gene, CDR1 is DFQATT and CDR2 is SNEGSKA (reference sequence). The CDR3 spans 15 residues. The CDR3 DNA is TGCAGTGCTAGAGCCGGGACTAGGGGGACGGCGCGGCTGTTTTTT. Its protein product is CSARAGTRGTARLFF.

This clonotype was counted many times. The chain combines TRBV6-6 with TRBJ1-1; tentatively, D is TRBD1 (6 bases). The CDR3 extends over 21 amino acids. CDR1 is MNHNY, CDR2 SVGAGI, per germline (reference sequence). V was shortened by 2 bases and J by 1 base, with 29 bases between the two germline ends. This CDR3 reads CASSYPPRGASVLAANTEAFF. The CDR3 DNA reads as TGTGCCAGCAGTTACCCCCCCAGGGGCGCCTCTGTCTTAGCAGCGAACACTGAAGCTTTCTTT.

This clonotype was recorded many times. This chain links TRBV5-1 with TRBJ1-1; D is undetermined. V was trimmed by 3 bases and J by 2 bases, leaving 11 bases between them. The CDR3 extends over 14 amino acids. Germline-derived CDR1 and CDR2 are SGHRS and YFSETQ. The CDR3 nucleotides read TGCGCCAGCAGCTCCCCCCGGGGTAACACTGAAGCTTTCTTT. This translates into CASSSPRGNTEAFF.

Many counts were recorded for this clonotype. The chain carries TRBV2 and TRBJ1-2; a weak D match, TRBD1 (6 bases). With 6 bases removed from V and 4 bases from J, the gap between germline ends came to 12 bases. This CDR3 contains 13 residues. Germline values: CDR1 SNHLY, CDR2 FYNNEI. The DNA of the CDR3 is TGTGCCAGCAGGGGAGACAGGCCCTATGGCTACACCTTC. This encodes CASRGDRPYGYTF.

This clonotype was seen at least ten times. The V and J genes are TRBV10-3 and TRBJ2-2; D not certain. Germline assignment: CDR1 ENHRY and CDR2 SYGVKD. V lost 8 bases and J 1 base, leaving 14 bases between the germline ends. The CDR3 totals 15 residues. The CDR3 here is CAIGKNAGNTGELFF. CDR3 nucleotide sequence: TGTGCCATCGGGAAGAATGCAGGGAACACCGGGGAGCTGTTTTTT.

The chain joins TRBV15 to TRBJ2-1; D uncertain. CDR3 length equals 15 residues. V was trimmed by 0 bases and J by 7 bases, leaving 13 bases between them. CDR1 LNHNV and CDR2 YYDKDF come from the germline V gene (reference sequence). The CDR3, as DNA: TGTGCCACCAGCAGAGAAAAACACTCTAGGAATGAGCAGTTCTTC. Protein product: CATSREKHSRNEQFF.

At least ten counts were recorded for this clonotype. This chain uses TRBV20-1 with TRBJ2-7; TRBD2 matches 7 bases. CDR3 length: 15 residues. Unmatched junction bases numbered 15, after V lost 5 bases and J lost 5 bases. The germline gives CDR1 DFQATT, CDR2 SNEGSKA (reference sequence). The CDR3 coding sequence is TGCAGTGCTTCCCCCCGAAGCGGGAAAGTCCACGAGCAGTACTTC. Translated, it gives CSASPRSGKVHEQYF.

This clonotype was observed a handful of times. This chain links TRBV20-1 with TRBJ2-3; 8 nucleotides agree with TRBD2. V dropped 2 bases and J dropped 4; count of bases not matched to a gene: 5. Germline lookup yields CDR1 DFQATT and CDR2 SNEGSKA (reference sequence). This CDR3 is built from 14 residues. CDR3 sequence reads: CSARWSGGADTQYF. CDR3 DNA: TGCAGTGCTAGATGGTCGGGAGGGGCAGATACGCAGTATTTT.